These T cell receptor beta chains were read from a single sample in a study of cytomegalovirus exposure and HLA in healthy donors. This table comes from immunoSEQ multiplex PCR, and its TCRdb copy is limited to in-frame clones, with some not included. Here the sample spans about 94,000 clones, around two thirds being singletons. Material: PBMCs. These receptors were obtained from a man aged 30 to 45 in good health and CMV-seronegative. Each CDR3 is given with its conserved first and last residue. D genes are given only for firm matches. Only some rows state a clone size, as once, few, many or a class for expanded clones.

clone size,D gene,V gene,J gene,CDR3 protein,CDR3 DNA
few,NA,TRBV4-1,TRBJ1-5,CASSYLMTAYNQPQHF,TGCGCCAGCAGCTACCTTATGACAGCTTACAATCAGCCCCAGCATTTT
NA,TRBD2,TRBV9,TRBJ2-3,CASSSRGSGSYTDTQYF,TGTGCCAGCAGCTCCCGGGGTAGCGGGAGCTACACAGATACACAGTATTTT
NA,NA,TRBV5-4,TRBJ1-5,CASSRETWGENQPQHF,TGTGCCAGCAGCCGAGAGACCTGGGGGGAGAATCAGCCCCAGCATTTT
NA,TRBD2,TRBV13,TRBJ2-7,CASSPSRGGGLADYEQYF,TGTGCCAGCAGCCCATCGCGTGGGGGGGGACTAGCCGATTACGAGCAGTACTTC
NA,NA,TRBV10-3,TRBJ1-3,CAIPEGPVGSGELFF,TGTGCCATCCCGGAGGGTCCTGTAGGGTCCGGGGAGCTGTTTTTC
NA,NA,TRBV5-4,TRBJ1-2,CASSLPAGYGYTF,TGTGCCAGCAGCCTACCTGCAGGCTATGGCTACACCTTC
NA,NA,TRBV7-8,TRBJ2-2,CASSLSGGTNTGELFF,TGTGCCAGCAGCTTATCAGGCGGGACCAACACCGGGGAGCTGTTTTTT
NA,TRBD1,TRBV6-5,TRBJ2-3,CASSYSTGYSTDTQYF,TGTGCCAGCAGTTACTCGACAGGGTATAGCACAGATACGCAGTATTTT
NA,TRBD1,TRBV7-2,TRBJ2-7,CASSRGQGLIEQYF,TGTGCCAGCAGCAGGGGACAGGGTTTAATCGAGCAGTACTTC
once,TRBD2,TRBV18,TRBJ2-5,CASSQNLLAGGTSETQYF,TGTGCCAGCTCACAAAATTTACTAGCGGGAGGAACCTCGGAGACCCAGTACTTC
NA,TRBD1,TRBV28,TRBJ2-7,CASSSEGTGSYEQYF,TGTGCCAGCAGTTCGGAAGGGACAGGGTCATACGAGCAGTACTTC
NA,TRBD1,TRBV27,TRBJ2-7,CASRTGGERYEQYF,TGTGCCAGCAGAACAGGGGGCGAACGCTACGAGCAGTACTTC
NA,NA,TRBV7-9,TRBJ1-5,CASSADGRGNQPQHF,TGTGCCAGCAGCGCCGACGGGAGAGGCAATCAGCCCCAGCATTTT
NA,NA,TRBV6-5,TRBJ2-7,CASRRQASYEQYF,TGTGCCAGCAGAAGACAGGCCTCCTACGAGCAGTACTTC
once,NA,TRBV25-1,TRBJ2-1,CASSDREWDEQFF,TGTGCCAGCAGTGATCGGGAGTGGGATGAGCAGTTCTTC
NA,TRBD1,TRBV19,TRBJ2-5,CASSIVIQGAETQYF,TGTGCCAGTAGTATAGTAATCCAGGGGGCGGAGACCCAGTACTTC
NA,NA,TRBV7-3,TRBJ2-1,CASSLFPGDNEQFF,TGTGCCAGCAGCTTATTCCCGGGAGATAATGAGCAGTTCTTC
few,NA,TRBV5-1,TRBJ1-4,CASSLDWEKLFF,TGCGCCAGCAGCTTGGACTGGGAAAAACTGTTTTTT
NA,TRBD2,TRBV5-6,TRBJ2-1,CASSRTSGIPNEQFF,TGTGCCAGCAGCAGGACTAGCGGGATCCCCAATGAGCAGTTCTTC
NA,TRBD2,TRBV19,TRBJ2-1,CASSMTLAVYNEQFF,TGTGCCAGTAGTATGACACTAGCGGTTTACAATGAGCAGTTCTTC
NA,NA,TRBV6-4,TRBJ1-5,CASSEQNNQPQHF,TGTGCCAGCAGTGAACAGAATAATCAGCCCCAGCATTTT
NA,NA,TRBV4-3,TRBJ2-3,CASSQVPQGSTDTQYF,TGCGCCAGCAGCCAAGTGCCACAGGGCAGCACAGATACGCAGTATTTT
few,NA,TRBV5-6,TRBJ1-2,CASSLGAAYGYTF,TGTGCCAGCAGCTTGGGGGCAGCTTATGGCTACACCTTC
NA,NA,TRBV11-3,TRBJ2-1,CASSLLPLSEQFF,TGTGCCAGCAGCCTTTTACCCCTTAGTGAGCAGTTCTTC
NA,TRBD1,TRBV5-1,TRBJ1-2,CASKPGQVNYGYTF,TGCGCCAGCAAACCGGGACAGGTGAACTATGGCTACACCTTC
NA,TRBD1,TRBV30,TRBJ1-1,CAANRGNTEAFF,TGTGCTGCAAACAGGGGGAACACTGAAGCTTTCTTT
NA,TRBD2,TRBV7-2,TRBJ2-1,CASSLGSGRVGEQFF,TGTGCCAGCAGCTTAGGTAGCGGGAGGGTTGGTGAGCAGTTCTTC
once,NA,TRBV6-5,TRBJ1-5,CASSYSGVFNQPQHF,TGTGCCAGCAGTTACTCAGGGGTTTTCAATCAGCCCCAGCATTTT
few,NA,TRBV6-4,TRBJ1-6,CASSDSFEGSSPLHF,TGTGCCAGCAGTGACTCTTTCGAGGGATCTTCACCCCTCCACTTT